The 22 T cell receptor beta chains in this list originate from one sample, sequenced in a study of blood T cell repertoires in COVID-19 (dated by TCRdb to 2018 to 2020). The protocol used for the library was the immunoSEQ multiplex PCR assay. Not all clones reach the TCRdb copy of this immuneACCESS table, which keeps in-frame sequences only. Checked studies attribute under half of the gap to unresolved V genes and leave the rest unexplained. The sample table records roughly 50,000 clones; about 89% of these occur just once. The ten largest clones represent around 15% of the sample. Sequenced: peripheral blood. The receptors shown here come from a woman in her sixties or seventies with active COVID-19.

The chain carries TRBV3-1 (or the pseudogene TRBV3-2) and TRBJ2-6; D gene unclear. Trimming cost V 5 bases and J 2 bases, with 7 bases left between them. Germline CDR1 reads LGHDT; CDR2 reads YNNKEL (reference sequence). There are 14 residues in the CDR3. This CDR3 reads CASSGVAGANVLTF. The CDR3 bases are TGTGCCAGCAGCGGAGTGGCTGGGGCCAACGTCCTGACTTTC.

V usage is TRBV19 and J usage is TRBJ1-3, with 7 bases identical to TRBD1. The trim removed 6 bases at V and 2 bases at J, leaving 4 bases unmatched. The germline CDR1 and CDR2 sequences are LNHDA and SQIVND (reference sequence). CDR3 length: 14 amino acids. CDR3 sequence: CASRTGNPGNTIYF. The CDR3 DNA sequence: TGTGCCAGTAGGACAGGGAATCCTGGAAACACCATATATTTT.

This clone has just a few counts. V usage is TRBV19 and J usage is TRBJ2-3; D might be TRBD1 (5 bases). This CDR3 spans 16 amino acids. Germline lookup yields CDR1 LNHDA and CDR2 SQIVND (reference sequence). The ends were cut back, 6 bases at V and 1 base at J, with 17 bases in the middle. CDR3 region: CASRGRSAQGTDTQYF. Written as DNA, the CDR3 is TGTGCCAGTAGGGGTAGATCTGCACAGGGCACAGATACGCAGTATTTT.

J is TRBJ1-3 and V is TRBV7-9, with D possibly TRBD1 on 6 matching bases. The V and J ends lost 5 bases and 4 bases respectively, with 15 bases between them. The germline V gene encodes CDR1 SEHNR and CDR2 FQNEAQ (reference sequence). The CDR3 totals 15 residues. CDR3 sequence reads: CASSRSGGAGNTIYF. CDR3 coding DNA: TGTGCCAGCAGCCGAAGTGGGGGGGCCGGAAACACCATATATTTT.

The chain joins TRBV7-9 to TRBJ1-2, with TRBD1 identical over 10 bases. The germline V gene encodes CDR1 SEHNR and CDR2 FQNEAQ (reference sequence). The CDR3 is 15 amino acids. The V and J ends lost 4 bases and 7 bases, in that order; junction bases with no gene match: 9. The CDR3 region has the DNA TGTGCCAGCAGCTCTTCCGGGACAGGGGTGTCTGGCTACACCTTC. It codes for CASSSSGTGVSGYTF.

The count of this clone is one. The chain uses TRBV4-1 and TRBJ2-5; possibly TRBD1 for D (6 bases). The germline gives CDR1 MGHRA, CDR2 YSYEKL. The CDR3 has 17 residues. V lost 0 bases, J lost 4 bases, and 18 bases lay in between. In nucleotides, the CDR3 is TGCGCCAGCAGCCAAGATGTTGGGGGCGCCAGGTCAGAGACCCAGTACTTC. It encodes CASSQDVGGARSETQYF.

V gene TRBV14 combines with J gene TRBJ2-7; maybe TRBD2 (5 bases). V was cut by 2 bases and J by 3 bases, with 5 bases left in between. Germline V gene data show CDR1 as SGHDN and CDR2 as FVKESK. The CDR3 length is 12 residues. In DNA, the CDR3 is TGTGCCAGCAGCCAAACTAGCTACGAGCAGTACTTC. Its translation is CASSQTSYEQYF. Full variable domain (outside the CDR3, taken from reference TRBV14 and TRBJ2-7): EAGVTQFPSHSVIEKGQTVTLRCDPISGHDNLYWYRRVMGKEIKFLLHFVKESKQDESGMPNNRFLAERTGGTYSTLKVQPAELEDSGVYFCASSQTSYEQYFGPGTRLTVT.

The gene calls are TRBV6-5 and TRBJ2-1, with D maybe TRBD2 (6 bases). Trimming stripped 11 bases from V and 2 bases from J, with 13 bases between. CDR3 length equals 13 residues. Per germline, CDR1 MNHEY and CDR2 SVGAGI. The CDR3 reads CASRDFTYNEQFF. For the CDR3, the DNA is TGTGCCTCCAGGGACTTTACCTACAATGAGCAGTTCTTC.

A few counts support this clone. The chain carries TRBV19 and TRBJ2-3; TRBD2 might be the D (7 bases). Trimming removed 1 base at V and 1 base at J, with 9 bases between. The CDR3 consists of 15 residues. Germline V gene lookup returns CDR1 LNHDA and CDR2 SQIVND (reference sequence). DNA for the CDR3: TGTGCCAGTAGTATAGTAGGGGGGGGCACAGATACGCAGTATTTT. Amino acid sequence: CASSIVGGGTDTQYF.

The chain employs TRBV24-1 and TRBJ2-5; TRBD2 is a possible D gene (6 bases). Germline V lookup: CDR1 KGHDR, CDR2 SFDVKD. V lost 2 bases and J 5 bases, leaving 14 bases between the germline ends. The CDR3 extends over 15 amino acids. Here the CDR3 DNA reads TGTGCCACCAGTGATTCGCGGGGACCCGGGGAGACCCAGTACTTC. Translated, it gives CATSDSRGPGETQYF.

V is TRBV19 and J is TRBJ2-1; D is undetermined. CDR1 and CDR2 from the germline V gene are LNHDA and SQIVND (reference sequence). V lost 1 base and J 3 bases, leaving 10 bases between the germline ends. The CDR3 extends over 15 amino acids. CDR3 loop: CASSIGGNLYNEQFF. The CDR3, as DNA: TGTGCCAGTAGTATAGGAGGAAATCTCTACAATGAGCAGTTCTTC.

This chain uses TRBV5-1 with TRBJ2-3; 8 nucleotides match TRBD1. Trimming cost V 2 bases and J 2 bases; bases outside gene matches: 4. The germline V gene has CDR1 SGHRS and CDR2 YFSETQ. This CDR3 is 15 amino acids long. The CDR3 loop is CASSFGQGNTDTQYF. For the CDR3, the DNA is TGCGCCAGCAGCTTTGGACAGGGCAACACAGATACGCAGTATTTT.

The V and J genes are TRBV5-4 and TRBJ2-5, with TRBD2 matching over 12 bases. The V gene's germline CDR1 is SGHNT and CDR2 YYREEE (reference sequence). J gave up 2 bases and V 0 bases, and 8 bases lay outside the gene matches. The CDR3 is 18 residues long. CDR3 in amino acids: CASSLVRLAGALQETQYF. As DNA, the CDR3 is TGTGCCAGCAGCTTGGTCCGACTAGCGGGAGCACTACAAGAGACCCAGTACTTC.

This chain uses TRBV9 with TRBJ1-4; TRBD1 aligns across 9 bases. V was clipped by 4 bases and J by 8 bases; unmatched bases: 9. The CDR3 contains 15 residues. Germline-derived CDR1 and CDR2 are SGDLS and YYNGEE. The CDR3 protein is CASSPTGTGKEKLFF. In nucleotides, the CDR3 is TGTGCCAGCAGCCCAACCGGGACAGGGAAAGAAAAACTGTTTTTT.

Here the CDR3 DNA reads TGTGCCTGGAGTTGGACAAATGAGCAGTTCTTC. Translated, it gives CAWSWTNEQFF. The V and J genes are TRBV30 and TRBJ2-1; a weak D match, TRBD1 (5 bases). There are 11 residues in the CDR3. In germline, CDR1 is GTSNPN, CDR2 SVGIG (reference sequence). Trimming left V 2 bases short and J 7 bases short, with 6 bases between.

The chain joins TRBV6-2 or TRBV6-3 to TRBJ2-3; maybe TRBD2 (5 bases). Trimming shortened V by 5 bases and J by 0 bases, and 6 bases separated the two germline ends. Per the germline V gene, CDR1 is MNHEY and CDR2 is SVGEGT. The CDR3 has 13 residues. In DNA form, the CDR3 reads TGTGCCAGCAGTAGGAGGAGCACAGATACGCAGTATTTT. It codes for CASSRRSTDTQYF.

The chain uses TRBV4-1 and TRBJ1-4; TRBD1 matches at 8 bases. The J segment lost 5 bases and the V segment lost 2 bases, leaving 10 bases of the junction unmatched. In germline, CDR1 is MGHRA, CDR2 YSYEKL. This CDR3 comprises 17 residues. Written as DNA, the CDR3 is TGCGCCAGCAGCCAAAGGGTCAGGACAGGGAAGAATGAAAAACTGTTTTTT. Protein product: CASSQRVRTGKNEKLFF.

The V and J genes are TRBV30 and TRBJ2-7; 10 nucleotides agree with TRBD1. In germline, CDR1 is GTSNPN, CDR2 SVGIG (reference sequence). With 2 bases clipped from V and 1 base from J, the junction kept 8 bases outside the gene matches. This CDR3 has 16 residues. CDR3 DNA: TGTGCCTGGAGTCCCCCCCGGACAGGGGGTTCCTACGAGCAGTACTTC. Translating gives CAWSPPRTGGSYEQYF. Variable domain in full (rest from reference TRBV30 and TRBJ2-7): SQTIHQWPATLVQPVGSPLSLECTVEGTSNPNLYWYRQAAGRGLQLLFYSVGIGQISSEVPQNLSASRPQDRQFILSSKKLLLSDSGFYLCAWSPPRTGGSYEQYFGPGTRLTVT.

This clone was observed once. The CDR3 DNA is TGTGCCAGCAGCCAAAACCGGGGGGTCGCCTACGAGCAGTACTTC. It codes for CASSQNRGVAYEQYF. The chain carries TRBV14 and TRBJ2-7, with TRBD2 matching over 7 bases. Trimming cost V 2 bases and J 2 bases; bases outside gene matches: 6. CDR3 length equals 15 residues. Germline V lookup: CDR1 SGHDN, CDR2 FVKESK.

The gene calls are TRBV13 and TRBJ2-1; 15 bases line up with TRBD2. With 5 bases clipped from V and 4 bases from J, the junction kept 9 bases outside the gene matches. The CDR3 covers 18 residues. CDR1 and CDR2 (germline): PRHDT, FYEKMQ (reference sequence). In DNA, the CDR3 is TGTGCCAGCAGCCCAATTGGACTAGCGGGGGGGCAGTACAATGAGCAGTTCTTC. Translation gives CASSPIGLAGGQYNEQFF. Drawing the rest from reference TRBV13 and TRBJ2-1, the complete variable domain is AAGVIQSPRHLIKEKRETATLKCYPIPRHDTVYWYQQGPGQDPQFLISFYEKMQSDKGSIPDRFSAQQFSDYHSELNMSSLELGDSALYFCASSPIGLAGGQYNEQFFGPGTRLTVL.

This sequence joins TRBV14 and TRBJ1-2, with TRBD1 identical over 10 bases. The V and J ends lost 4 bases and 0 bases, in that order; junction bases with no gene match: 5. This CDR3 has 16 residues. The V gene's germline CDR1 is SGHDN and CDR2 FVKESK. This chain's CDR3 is CASSRDRGIANYGYTF. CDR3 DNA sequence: TGTGCCAGCAGCCGGGACAGGGGAATAGCTAACTATGGCTACACCTTC.

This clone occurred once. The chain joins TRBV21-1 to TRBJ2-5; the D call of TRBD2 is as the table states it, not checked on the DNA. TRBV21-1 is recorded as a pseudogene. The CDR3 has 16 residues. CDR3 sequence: CASSKGEGGRGETQYF. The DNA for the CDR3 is TGTGCCAGCAGCAAAGGTGAGGGAGGGCGGGGAGAGACCCAGTACTTC.